A selection of T cell receptor beta chains follows, all from one sample in a study of regulatory T cells in long-lasting Graves disease. A single record per CDR3 protein comes from TCRdb applying MiXCR to the multiplex PCR reads. The data show approximately 690,000 distinct CDR3 sequences, about 30% seen once. Sequences were derived from peripheral blood mononuclear cells (PBMCs), sampled when the disease was refractory, from a patient treated with antithyroid drugs. The receptors were gathered from a female donor with Graves disease. CDR3s include the opening cysteine and the closing phenylalanine or tryptophan. A D gene is named only where the DNA matches it firmly. Size tells how often a clone was seen (once, few, many) or the class of an expanded clone, and some rows leave it out.

many	TRBJ2-7	TRBV2	-	CASNRAAGEQYF	TGTGCCAGCAACAGGGCGGCGGGAGAGCAGTACTTC
-	TRBJ2-3	TRBV7-3	-	CASSLMGGQRTDTQYF	TGTGCCAGCAGCTTAATGGGGGGACAGCGCACAGATACGCAGTATTTT
-	TRBJ2-2	TRBV2	TRBD2	CASSRGTSGKTGELFF	TGTGCCAGCAGCCGCGGGACTAGCGGCAAAACCGGGGAGCTGTTTTTT
few	TRBJ2-7	TRBV6-1	-	CASSLRDQSSYEQYF	TGTGCCAGCAGTCTACGGGACCAGAGCTCCTACGAGCAGTACTTC
-	TRBJ2-6	TRBV6-2/TRBV6-3	-	CASRGRASSGANVLTF	TGTGCCAGCAGGGGACGGGCCAGCTCTGGGGCCAACGTCCTGACTTTC
-	TRBJ2-5	TRBV9	-	CASSDSYQETQYF	TGTGCCAGCAGCGACAGTTATCAAGAGACCCAGTACTTC
-	TRBJ2-6	TRBV5-1	TRBD2	CASSLARGRGSGANVLTF	TGCGCCAGCAGCTTGGCCCGCGGGAGGGGGTCTGGGGCCAACGTCCTGACTTTC
few	TRBJ2-5	TRBV10-3	TRBD2	CAISGTSGRETQYF	TGTGCCATCAGTGGGACTAGCGGGAGAGAGACCCAGTACTTC
-	TRBJ1-1	TRBV2	-	CARSTTFQGEAFF	TGTGCCAGGAGTACAACCTTCCAGGGCGAAGCTTTCTTT
few	TRBJ1-4	TRBV6-5	-	CASSYPGSKEKLFF	TGTGCCAGCAGTTATCCAGGGAGTAAGGAAAAACTGTTTTTT
few	TRBJ2-5	TRBV18	-	CASSPGGMGETQYF	TGTGCCAGCTCACCAGGGGGAATGGGTGAGACCCAGTACTTC
once	TRBJ2-7	TRBV4-2	-	CASSQEKGGTVPYEQYF	TGTGCCAGCAGCCAAGAAAAAGGGGGTACGGTGCCCTACGAGCAGTACTTC
-	TRBJ1-2	TRBV9	-	CASSIDRGHYGYTF	TGTGCCAGCAGCATCGACCGGGGACACTATGGCTACACCTTC
few	TRBJ1-2	TRBV6-5	TRBD1	CASSFIDRGLGYTF	TGTGCCAGCAGTTTCATCGACAGGGGGCTTGGCTACACCTTC
-	TRBJ2-1	TRBV20-1	TRBD2	CSARDLVGLAGFGEQFF	TGCAGTGCTAGAGATCTCGTAGGACTAGCGGGATTTGGTGAGCAGTTCTTC
-	TRBJ2-7	TRBV20-1	TRBD2	CSASPGTSGGYEQYF	TGCAGTGCTAGTCCCGGGACTAGCGGGGGTTACGAGCAGTACTTC
few	TRBJ1-5	TRBV12-5	TRBD1	CASGLEGASNQPQHF	TGTGCTAGTGGTTTGGAGGGGGCCAGCAATCAGCCCCAGCATTTT
few	TRBJ2-7	TRBV5-1	-	CASSSAGSRYEQYF	TGCGCCAGCAGCTCGGCTGGAAGCCGCTACGAGCAGTACTTC
few	TRBJ2-4	TRBV11-2	-	CASRILAKNIQYF	TGTGCCAGCAGGATATTAGCCAAAAACATTCAGTACTTC
few	TRBJ1-1	TRBV11-2	TRBD1	CASSHPPTGGEAFF	TGTGCCAGCAGTCATCCACCTACAGGGGGCGAAGCTTTCTTT
few	TRBJ1-5	TRBV6-9	-	CASSYLGGNNQPQHF	TGTGCCAGCAGTTACTTGGGCGGAAACAATCAGCCCCAGCATTTT
-	TRBJ2-1	TRBV6-1	-	CASSEEGPASYNEQFF	TGTGCCAGCAGTGAAGAAGGCCCGGCCTCCTACAATGAGCAGTTCTTC
-	TRBJ1-3	TRBV27	-	CASRPGGVSGNTIYF	TGTGCCAGCAGACCCGGTGGGGTCTCTGGAAACACCATATATTTT
-	TRBJ2-7	TRBV12-3/TRBV12-4	TRBD2	CASSTGTSGSYEQCF	TGTGCCAGCAGTACCGGGACTAGCGGGAGTTACGAGCAGTGCTTC
-	TRBJ2-5	TRBV6-1	TRBD1	CASEGQGAETQYF	TGTGCCAGCGAGGGACAGGGGGCAGAGACCCAGTACTTC
many	TRBJ1-1	TRBV28	TRBD1	CASSLLDRTNTEAFF	TGTGCCAGCAGCCTGTTGGACAGGACGAACACTGAAGCTTTCTTT
-	TRBJ1-5	TRBV12-3/TRBV12-4	-	CASSRGGPDQPQHF	TGTGCCAGCAGCCGGGGGGGGCCGGATCAGCCCCAGCATTTT
many	TRBJ1-2	TRBV12-3/TRBV12-4	-	CASSFRQEDGYTF	TGTGCCAGCAGTTTTCGGCAGGAGGATGGCTACACCTTC
-	TRBJ2-4	TRBV2	-	CASSGGISNIQYF	TGTGCCAGCAGTGGGGGCATCTCAAACATTCAGTACTTC
many	TRBJ1-2	TRBV12-3/TRBV12-4	-	CASTTKGWYGYTF	TGTGCCAGCACCACCAAGGGGTGGTATGGCTACACCTTC
many	TRBJ1-2	TRBV12-3/TRBV12-4	-	CASSPGAGNYGYTF	TGTGCCAGCAGTCCAGGAGCGGGTAACTATGGCTACACCTTC
-	TRBJ1-6	TRBV6-1	-	CASSEGHDTSPLHF	TGTGCCAGCAGTGAGGGGCACGATACTTCACCCCTCCACTTT
-	TRBJ1-5	TRBV20-1	-	CSATTGGTGAINQPQHF	TGCAGTGCTACCACGGGAGGCACGGGGGCGATCAATCAGCCCCAGCATTTT
few	TRBJ2-2	TRBV6-1	TRBD2	CASTNHGGLAGTGELFF	TGTGCCAGCACAAATCACGGGGGACTAGCGGGAACCGGGGAGCTGTTTTTT
-	TRBJ1-2	TRBV18	-	CASSPLSGDYGYTF	TGTGCCAGCTCACCACTCAGTGGCGACTATGGCTACACCTTC
-	TRBJ2-7	TRBV5-1	-	CASSSMPYEQYF	TGCGCCAGCAGCAGCATGCCCTACGAGCAGTACTTC
-	TRBJ2-1	TRBV9	TRBD2	CASSIGGASGRDEQFF	TGTGCCAGCAGCATTGGCGGGGCTAGCGGGAGGGATGAGCAGTTCTTC
few	TRBJ2-5	TRBV6-1	TRBD2	CASNPSGRDQETQYF	TGTGCCAGCAACCCTAGCGGGAGGGACCAAGAGACCCAGTACTTC
many	TRBJ1-5	TRBV27	-	CASTPSGTRHQPQHF	TGTGCCAGCACCCCCTCTGGGACCCGACATCAGCCCCAGCATTTT
-	TRBJ2-2	TRBV15	-	CATSRGLRVDTGELFF	TGTGCCACCAGCAGAGGGTTAAGGGTTGACACCGGGGAGCTGTTTTTT
-	TRBJ2-7	TRBV9	-	CASSPPARGLYEQYF	TGTGCCAGCAGCCCACCTGCGCGGGGGCTCTACGAGCAGTACTTC
few	TRBJ1-5	TRBV25-1	-	CASSGVEGPNQPQHF	TGTGCCAGCAGTGGGGTGGAGGGACCCAATCAGCCCCAGCATTTT
-	TRBJ2-7	TRBV7-9	-	CASSLLSGSTYEQYF	TGCGCCAGCAGCCTCTTGAGCGGATCGACCTACGAGCAGTACTTC
-	TRBJ2-2	TRBV12-3/TRBV12-4	-	CASSPRSRYTGELFF	TGTGCCAGCAGCCCCCGTAGTAGATACACCGGGGAGCTGTTTTTT
few	TRBJ2-7	TRBV11-2	TRBD2	CASIRTSGRSGYEQYF	TGTGCCAGCATCCGGACTAGCGGGAGGTCCGGCTACGAGCAGTACTTC
many	TRBJ1-2	TRBV3-1	TRBD1	CASSQGGGGSSGYTF	TGTGCCAGCAGTCAAGGAGGAGGGGGCTCGAGTGGCTACACCTTC
once	TRBJ2-3	TRBV20-1	-	CSASRGGLADQPQYF	TGCAGTGCTAGTAGGGGCGGCTTGGCGGATCAGCCCCAGTATTTT
-	TRBJ2-3	TRBV12-5	-	CASGLALSSSTDTQYF	TGTGCTAGTGGTTTGGCCCTATCCTCTAGCACAGATACGCAGTATTTT
-	TRBJ2-7	TRBV12-5	-	CASGASLHFYEQYF	TGTGCTAGTGGTGCCTCTCTTCACTTCTACGAGCAGTACTTC
few	TRBJ1-1	TRBV29-1	TRBD1	CSVRDSYTEAFF	TGCAGCGTCCGGGACAGCTACACTGAAGCTTTCTTT
few	TRBJ1-2	TRBV5-1	TRBD1	CASSLDQQGRGFGYTF	TGCGCCAGCAGCTTGGACCAACAGGGGAGAGGTTTTGGCTACACCTTC
many	TRBJ2-6	TRBV7-9	TRBD2	CASSSGTSGTPSGANVLTF	TGTGCCAGCAGCTCGGGGACTAGCGGAACCCCTTCTGGGGCCAACGTCCTGACTTTC
-	TRBJ1-6	TRBV10-2	-	CASSEGGHRNSPLHF	TGCGCCAGCAGCGAAGGGGGTCATAGGAATTCACCCCTCCACTTT
few	TRBJ1-6	TRBV7-3	-	CASSLQVNSPLHF	TGTGCCAGCAGCTTACAGGTTAACTCACCCCTCCACTTT
-	TRBJ2-6	TRBV6-4	-	CASGLRANVLAF	TGTGCCAGCGGTCTGCGGGCCAACGTCCTGGCTTTC
few	TRBJ1-1	TRBV6-1	TRBD1	CASSEALLRRTGENTEAFF	TGTGCCAGCAGTGAAGCGCTTCTCAGGCGGACAGGAGAGAACACTGAAGCTTTCTTT
-	TRBJ2-2	TRBV7-3	TRBD2	CASSSGTTNTGELFF	TGTGCCAGCAGCAGCGGGACTACGAACACCGGGGAGCTGTTTTTT
-	TRBJ1-6	TRBV7-3	-	CASSWGHNSPLHF	TGTGCCAGCAGCTGGGGTCATAATTCACCCCTCCACTTT
-	TRBJ2-7	TRBV19	TRBD1	CASSIGQGAGQYF	TGTGCCAGTAGTATCGGACAGGGGGCTGGGCAGTACTTC